Listed below are T cell receptor beta chains from one sample, sequenced in a study of CD8 T cells in Susac syndrome. MiXCR was run by TCRdb on the immunoSEQ multiplex PCR reads, yielding one entry per CDR3 protein. The sample lists around 130,000 distinct CDR3 sequences, around 90% occurring once. Sequences were obtained from CD8+ T cells from PBMCs. The receptors were sampled from a human donor with multiple sclerosis. The CDR3 runs from the conserved cysteine through the conserved F or W. The D gene is left open where the match is weak. Clone size appears in some rows only: once, few, many, or a class for an expanded clone.

clone_size: NA
j_call: TRBJ1-2
d_call: NA
v_call: TRBV20-1
cdr3_nt: TGCAGTGGGGCTAACTATGGCTACACCTTC
cdr3_aa: CSGANYGYTF

clone_size: few
j_call: TRBJ2-7
d_call: TRBD2
v_call: TRBV6-5
cdr3_nt: TGTGCCAGCAGGCCACTAGCGTTAGGTAATTACGAGCAGTACTTC
cdr3_aa: CASRPLALGNYEQYF

clone_size: few
j_call: TRBJ2-5
d_call: NA
v_call: TRBV7-8
cdr3_nt: TGTGCCGGACCCCAGGGCGCGGAGACCCAGTACTTC
cdr3_aa: CAGPQGAETQYF

clone_size: NA
j_call: TRBJ2-5
d_call: TRBD1
v_call: TRBV27
cdr3_nt: TGTGCCAGCAGTTCCAGGGGGCCGGGGGAGACCCAGTACTTC
cdr3_aa: CASSSRGPGETQYF

clone_size: NA
j_call: TRBJ1-5
d_call: TRBD1
v_call: TRBV27
cdr3_nt: TGTGCCAGCAGTAATACAGGGGCGGGCAATCAGCCCCAGCATTTT
cdr3_aa: CASSNTGAGNQPQHF

clone_size: NA
j_call: TRBJ2-7
d_call: NA
v_call: TRBV19
cdr3_nt: TGTGCCACCTCCCCTGTAGGGCGGGACGGCTACGAGCAGTACTTC
cdr3_aa: CATSPVGRDGYEQYF

clone_size: NA
j_call: TRBJ2-7
d_call: TRBD2
v_call: TRBV28
cdr3_nt: TGTGCCAGCAGTTTATTCCCCTCTTTAGGAGCGGGAGGGGGCGAGCAGTACTTC
cdr3_aa: CASSLFPSLGAGGGEQYF

clone_size: NA
j_call: TRBJ2-7
d_call: NA
v_call: TRBV30
cdr3_nt: TGTGCCTGGACCCTCTACGAGCAGTACTTC
cdr3_aa: CAWTLYEQYF

clone_size: NA
j_call: TRBJ2-1
d_call: NA
v_call: TRBV7-9
cdr3_nt: TGTGCCAGCAGCTCCCAGGAGCGGAGATACAATGAGCAGTTCTTC
cdr3_aa: CASSSQERRYNEQFF

clone_size: NA
j_call: TRBJ1-5
d_call: NA
v_call: TRBV24-1
cdr3_nt: TGTGCCACCAGTTGGGGGAACAATCAGCCCCAGCATTTT
cdr3_aa: CATSWGNNQPQHF

clone_size: NA
j_call: TRBJ2-1
d_call: TRBD1
v_call: TRBV7-9
cdr3_nt: TGTGCCAGCAGCTCGGGACAGCAGCAGTTCTTC
cdr3_aa: CASSSGQQQFF

clone_size: few
j_call: TRBJ1-3
d_call: NA
v_call: TRBV4-3
cdr3_nt: TGCGCCAGCAGCCAAGACGGGACTCCTGGAAACACCATATATTTT
cdr3_aa: CASSQDGTPGNTIYF

clone_size: NA
j_call: TRBJ1-2
d_call: TRBD1
v_call: TRBV6-4
cdr3_nt: TGTGCCAGCAGTGAACCGGGACAGGGCAGAAGTGGCTACACCTTC
cdr3_aa: CASSEPGQGRSGYTF

clone_size: NA
j_call: TRBJ2-5
d_call: TRBD2
v_call: TRBV6-5
cdr3_nt: TGTGCCAGCAGTTACTTGGGGGGGTACCAAGAGACCCAGTACTTC
cdr3_aa: CASSYLGGYQETQYF

clone_size: NA
j_call: TRBJ2-2
d_call: TRBD1
v_call: TRBV2
cdr3_nt: TGTGCCAGCAGTGAAAGTTGGACAGGGGGGACCGGGGAGCTGTTTTTT
cdr3_aa: CASSESWTGGTGELFF

clone_size: NA
j_call: TRBJ2-1
d_call: TRBD2
v_call: TRBV20-1
cdr3_nt: TGCAGTGCTAGTTCCTCGGAGATCTTAGGACTAGCGGGATTTAATGAGCAGTTCTTC
cdr3_aa: CSASSSEILGLAGFNEQFF

clone_size: NA
j_call: TRBJ2-1
d_call: TRBD2
v_call: TRBV9
cdr3_nt: TGTGCCAGCAGCGGGTCTAGCGGGAGAGATGAGCAGTTCTTC
cdr3_aa: CASSGSSGRDEQFF

clone_size: NA
j_call: TRBJ2-3
d_call: NA
v_call: TRBV27
cdr3_nt: TGTGCCAGCAGTCACCGGGGGTACACAGATACGCAGTATTTT
cdr3_aa: CASSHRGYTDTQYF

clone_size: NA
j_call: TRBJ1-5
d_call: TRBD1
v_call: TRBV3-1
cdr3_nt: TGTGCCAGCAGCCCTGGGACAGGCCCCAATCAGCCCCAGCATTTT
cdr3_aa: CASSPGTGPNQPQHF

clone_size: NA
j_call: TRBJ2-7
d_call: NA
v_call: TRBV29-1
cdr3_nt: TGCAGCGTTGAAGGGACAGACTACGAGCAGTACTTC
cdr3_aa: CSVEGTDYEQYF

clone_size: NA
j_call: TRBJ2-5
d_call: NA
v_call: TRBV19
cdr3_nt: TGTGCCAGTAGTACCGCGTCACTAGTTCCGGAGACCCAGTACTTC
cdr3_aa: CASSTASLVPETQYF

clone_size: NA
j_call: TRBJ1-5
d_call: NA
v_call: TRBV27
cdr3_nt: TGTGCCAGCAGTTTTACGGGGAGCCAGCCCCAGCATTTT
cdr3_aa: CASSFTGSQPQHF

clone_size: NA
j_call: TRBJ2-7
d_call: NA
v_call: TRBV27
cdr3_nt: TGTGCCAGCTCCTTGGGGGGCGGGAATTACGAGCAGTACTTC
cdr3_aa: CASSLGGGNYEQYF

clone_size: NA
j_call: TRBJ2-2
d_call: NA
v_call: TRBV7-9
cdr3_nt: TGTGCCAGCAGTCCATCAGGCGGAGGGGACCTCACCGGGGAGCTGTTTTTT
cdr3_aa: CASSPSGGGDLTGELFF

clone_size: NA
j_call: TRBJ2-5
d_call: TRBD1
v_call: TRBV29-1
cdr3_nt: TGCAGCGTTGAAGAACGGGACAGGGCCCAAGAGACCCAGTACTTC
cdr3_aa: CSVEERDRAQETQYF

clone_size: NA
j_call: TRBJ2-3
d_call: NA
v_call: TRBV4-1
cdr3_nt: TGCGCCAGCAGCCCCCGCCACCTAGCGACAGTTACAGATACGCAGTATTTT
cdr3_aa: CASSPRHLATVTDTQYF

clone_size: NA
j_call: TRBJ2-5
d_call: NA
v_call: TRBV28
cdr3_nt: TGTGCCAGCAGTCTGGGGTTGGGGGAAGAGACCCAGTACTTC
cdr3_aa: CASSLGLGEETQYF

clone_size: NA
j_call: TRBJ1-1
d_call: NA
v_call: TRBV4-1
cdr3_nt: TGCGCCAGCAGCCGCGGACAGCTAGAAGCTTTCTTT
cdr3_aa: CASSRGQLEAFF

clone_size: once
j_call: TRBJ1-1
d_call: TRBD1
v_call: TRBV19
cdr3_nt: TGTGCCAGTAGTATAGGAACAGGGGGAGGCACTGAAGCTTTCTTT
cdr3_aa: CASSIGTGGGTEAFF

clone_size: NA
j_call: TRBJ2-1
d_call: NA
v_call: TRBV27
cdr3_nt: TGTGCCAGCAGTTTCGCCGTTTCGATCAATGAGCAGTTCTTC
cdr3_aa: CASSFAVSINEQFF

clone_size: NA
j_call: TRBJ2-5
d_call: NA
v_call: TRBV29-1
cdr3_nt: TGCAGCGTGACCGGGCCGCAAGAGACCCAGTACTTC
cdr3_aa: CSVTGPQETQYF

clone_size: NA
j_call: TRBJ2-7
d_call: NA
v_call: TRBV7-6
cdr3_nt: TGTGCCAGCAGCTTAGGTGTGGCAGGCACGTACGAGCAGTACTTC
cdr3_aa: CASSLGVAGTYEQYF

clone_size: NA
j_call: TRBJ1-2
d_call: TRBD1
v_call: TRBV28
cdr3_nt: TGTGCCAGCAGTTTAAGGAGGGGGCGGAACTATGGCTACACCTTC
cdr3_aa: CASSLRRGRNYGYTF

clone_size: NA
j_call: TRBJ2-5
d_call: NA
v_call: TRBV12-3/TRBV12-4
cdr3_nt: TGTGCCAGCAGTGGAGGGTCCCAGTACTTC
cdr3_aa: CASSGGSQYF

clone_size: NA
j_call: TRBJ2-1
d_call: TRBD2
v_call: TRBV6-1
cdr3_nt: TGTGCCAGCAGACCCACCGGGACTAGCGGCTACAATGAGCAGTTCTTC
cdr3_aa: CASRPTGTSGYNEQFF

clone_size: NA
j_call: TRBJ2-1
d_call: TRBD2
v_call: TRBV11-1
cdr3_nt: TGTGCCAGCAGCCAGCCGAGGGAAGCGGGAGGTGGTTCAAGCTCCTACAATGAGCAGTTCTTC
cdr3_aa: CASSQPREAGGGSSSYNEQFF

clone_size: once
j_call: TRBJ2-6
d_call: NA
v_call: TRBV3-1
cdr3_nt: TGTGCCAGCAGCCAACACCTAGGGGGACGGAGCTCTGGGGCCAACGTCCTGACTTTC
cdr3_aa: CASSQHLGGRSSGANVLTF

clone_size: NA
j_call: TRBJ2-7
d_call: TRBD1
v_call: TRBV9
cdr3_nt: TGTGCCAGCAGCGTAGGAGGGACAGCTAACTACGAGCAGTACTTC
cdr3_aa: CASSVGGTANYEQYF

clone_size: once
j_call: TRBJ2-2
d_call: NA
v_call: TRBV28
cdr3_nt: TGTGCCAGCAGTTTCCGAGACTTAGGTTCCGGGGAGCTGTTTTTT
cdr3_aa: CASSFRDLGSGELFF

clone_size: once
j_call: TRBJ2-3
d_call: NA
v_call: TRBV14
cdr3_nt: TGTGCCAGCAGCCAAGTAGACAGGTTTCCAGATACGCAGTATTTT
cdr3_aa: CASSQVDRFPDTQYF

clone_size: NA
j_call: TRBJ2-7
d_call: NA
v_call: TRBV5-6
cdr3_nt: TGTGCCAGCAGCGCCAGAAGTTCTCTCTACGAGCAGTACTTC
cdr3_aa: CASSARSSLYEQYF

clone_size: NA
j_call: TRBJ2-1
d_call: NA
v_call: TRBV24-1
cdr3_nt: TGTGCCCCCTCGAGCCGCAATGAGCAGTTCTTC
cdr3_aa: CAPSSRNEQFF

clone_size: few
j_call: TRBJ2-1
d_call: NA
v_call: TRBV19
cdr3_nt: TGTGCCAGTAGTATCGGGCCCGCCTCCTACAATGAGCAGTTCTTC
cdr3_aa: CASSIGPASYNEQFF

clone_size: NA
j_call: TRBJ1-5
d_call: NA
v_call: TRBV15
cdr3_nt: TGTGCCACCAGCAGACTTAGGGGCGCGGGTCAGCCCCAGCATTTT
cdr3_aa: CATSRLRGAGQPQHF

clone_size: NA
j_call: TRBJ2-1
d_call: NA
v_call: TRBV19
cdr3_nt: TGTGCCAGTAGTATTGGGGTAGGGGATAACAATGAGCAGTTCTTC
cdr3_aa: CASSIGVGDNNEQFF

clone_size: NA
j_call: TRBJ2-2
d_call: TRBD1
v_call: TRBV29-1
cdr3_nt: TGCAGCGTTGTAGGGGGCAGCGGGGAGCTGTTTTTT
cdr3_aa: CSVVGGSGELFF

clone_size: few
j_call: TRBJ2-7
d_call: NA
v_call: TRBV19
cdr3_nt: TGTGCCAGTAGCCCGGGACTCTTCTACGAGCAGTACTTC
cdr3_aa: CASSPGLFYEQYF

clone_size: NA
j_call: TRBJ2-5
d_call: NA
v_call: TRBV2
cdr3_nt: TGTGCCAGCAGTGAAGCGGGGGGTAAAGAGACCCAGTACTTC
cdr3_aa: CASSEAGGKETQYF

clone_size: NA
j_call: TRBJ2-7
d_call: NA
v_call: TRBV6-5
cdr3_nt: TGTGCCAGCAGTTACGGTGGCTTTTCCTACGAGCAGTACTTC
cdr3_aa: CASSYGGFSYEQYF

clone_size: NA
j_call: TRBJ2-7
d_call: NA
v_call: TRBV20-1
cdr3_nt: TGCAGTGCTAGAGATGTGGACACCCTTTCCTACGAGCAGTACTTC
cdr3_aa: CSARDVDTLSYEQYF

clone_size: once
j_call: TRBJ1-5
d_call: TRBD1
v_call: TRBV6-5
cdr3_nt: TGTGCCAGCAGTTGGGACAGGGGGAATCAGCCCCAGCATTTT
cdr3_aa: CASSWDRGNQPQHF

clone_size: NA
j_call: TRBJ1-3
d_call: NA
v_call: TRBV3-1
cdr3_nt: TGTGCCAGCAGCCAAGTTGGGACCTCTGGAAACACCACATATTTT
cdr3_aa: CASSQVGTSGNTTYF